The 19 T cell receptor beta chains given below trace back to one sample, sequenced in a study of neurological immune-mediated disorders. From the 5' RACE reads, TCRdb called clonotypes with MiXCR, one entry per CDR3 protein. The sample consists of approximately 50,000 distinct CDR3 sequences, 10% of them appearing once. The sample was PBMCs. The source of these receptors is a man between 65 and 85 years old with HTLV-1-associated myelopathy (HAM/TSP).

In its sample, this clonotype was seen many times. The V and J genes are TRBV5-1 and TRBJ1-2, with D maybe TRBD1 (6 bases). The V gene's germline CDR1 is SGHRS and CDR2 YFSETQ. V dropped 4 bases and J dropped 4 bases, with 17 bases sitting between them. This CDR3 comprises 15 residues. In nucleotides, the CDR3 is TGCGCCAGCAGCCTGGTGGCAGGGGTGGGCTATGGCTACACCTTC. Protein: CASSLVAGVGYGYTF. The variable domain in full, completed from reference TRBV5-1 and TRBJ1-2, reads KAGVTQTPRYLIKTRGQQVTLSCSPISGHRSVSWYQQTPGQGLQFLFEYFSETQRNKGNFPGRFSGRQFSNSRSEMNVSTLELGDSALYLCASSLVAGVGYGYTFGSGTRLTVV.

Note on this clonotype: One end of the junction fails to match germline, which may point to a read error. The chain uses TRBV6-6 and TRBJ2-6; D is perhaps TRBD1 (6 bases). This CDR3 contains 17 residues. Germline V lookup: CDR1 MNHNY, CDR2 SVGAGI (reference sequence). CDR3 in DNA: TGTGCCAACAGTTCCCGACAGGTTGCCTCTGGGGCCAACGTCCTGACTTTC. This gives the protein CANSSRQVASGANVLTF.

Comment on this clonotype: It may be a read error: a sequence one base away is much more abundant. The CDR3 loop reads CARSSRDTQYF. In DNA form, the CDR3 reads TGTGCCAGAAGCTCCAGAGATACGCAGTATTTT. The genes are TRBV7-9 and TRBJ2-3; D unclear. The CDR3 length is 11 residues. Looked up from germline, CDR1 is SEHNR and CDR2 is FQNEAQ (reference sequence).

This clonotype appeared many times. The chain carries TRBV7-2 and TRBJ1-2, with D unresolved. Trimming cost V 4 bases and J 3 bases, with 9 bases left between them. The germline V gene encodes CDR1 SGHTA and CDR2 FQGNSA. The CDR3 totals 13 residues. CDR3 protein: CASSSHSDYGYTF. Here the CDR3 DNA reads TGTGCCAGCAGCTCTCACAGCGACTATGGCTACACCTTC.

This clonotype has at least ten counts. The CDR3 coding sequence is TGCGCCAGCAGCTTGGATTTCAGAGACACTGAAGCTTTCTTT. Its protein is CASSLDFRDTEAFF. This rearrangement joins TRBV5-1 to TRBJ1-1; D unclear. V dropped 0 bases and J dropped 3 bases, with 9 bases sitting between them. CDR3 length equals 14 residues. CDR1 is SGHRS, CDR2 YFSETQ, per germline.

In its sample, this clonotype was seen many times. The chain recombines TRBV6-2 or TRBV6-3 with TRBJ1-5; unclear D gene. There are 12 residues in the CDR3. Germline assignment: CDR1 MNHEY and CDR2 SVGEGT. V dropped 0 bases and J dropped 6 bases, with 3 bases sitting between them. The CDR3 loop is CASSYSSQPQHF. The CDR3 DNA sequence: TGTGCCAGCAGTTACTCAAGTCAGCCCCAGCATTTT.

In its sample, this clonotype was seen many times. CDR3 in amino acids: CASGKGHRNNEQFF. The CDR3 bases are TGTGCCAGTGGAAAGGGACACCGGAACAATGAGCAGTTCTTC. V gene TRBV28 combines with J gene TRBJ2-1; D possibly corresponds to TRBD1 (6 bases). The germline V gene has CDR1 MDHEN and CDR2 SYDVKM. V lost 9 bases, J lost 5 bases, and 17 bases lay in between. The CDR3 has 14 amino acids.

In this sample, this clonotype turned up many times. The chain joins TRBV20-1 to TRBJ2-7; 10 nucleotides agree with TRBD2. The germline CDR1 and CDR2 sequences are DFQATT and SNEGSKA (reference sequence). V lost 0 bases, J lost 6 bases, and 5 bases stayed unmatched. This CDR3 has 14 amino acids. The CDR3 nucleotides read TGCAGTGCTAGAGATCCTAGCGGGAGAGGCGAGCAGTACTTC. Encoded protein: CSARDPSGRGEQYF.

This clonotype was detected many times. The CDR3 DNA sequence: TGTGCCAGCAGCCCAGACACGGACACAGATACGCAGTATTTT. This sequence encodes CASSPDTDTDTQYF. V usage is TRBV11-1 and J usage is TRBJ2-3; D call uncertain. Germline assignment: CDR1 SGHAT and CDR2 FQDESV (reference sequence). The CDR3 contains 14 residues. The V and J ends lost 5 bases and 2 bases respectively, with 11 bases between them.

This clonotype was recorded many times. This sequence joins TRBV15 and TRBJ2-3; 8 bases agree with TRBD2. Trimming took 5 bases from V and 2 from J; bases not matched to a gene: 9. The CDR3 contains 16 residues. Germline-derived CDR1 and CDR2 are LNHNV and YYDKDF (reference sequence). The CDR3 DNA reads TGTGCCACCAGCGGCCCTAGCGGGCCCCTCACAGATACGCAGTATTTT. This gives the protein CATSGPSGPLTDTQYF.

This clonotype appeared many times. The chain links TRBV27 to TRBJ1-1, with D possibly being TRBD1 (5 bases). The CDR3 spans 14 residues. Germline lookup yields CDR1 MNHEY and CDR2 SMNVEV (reference sequence). Trimming removed 2 bases from V and 4 bases from J, with 11 bases in between. The DNA of the CDR3 is TGTGCCAGCAGTTTAGGGGGGATCGTCACTGAAGCTTTCTTT. It translates to CASSLGGIVTEAFF.

The table lists this clonotype with many counts. The gene calls are TRBV7-2 and TRBJ1-2; tentative D call: TRBD1 (6 bases). Germline V gene lookup returns CDR1 SGHTA and CDR2 FQGNSA. The CDR3 is 14 amino acids. V gave up 1 base and J gave up 4 bases, with 10 bases separating them. The CDR3 coding sequence is TGTGCCAGCAGCTTAGGGACAGCCACCTATGGCTACACCTTC. This translates into CASSLGTATYGYTF.

This clonotype was observed many times. This chain links TRBV2 with TRBJ1-1, with no clear D. V was cut by 1 base and J by 7 bases, with 10 bases left in between. The CDR3 extends over 13 amino acids. The germline V gene has CDR1 SNHLY and CDR2 FYNNEI. CDR3 coding DNA: TGTGCCAGCAGTGAAGGCGAGCTAATTGAAGCTTTCTTT. Protein: CASSEGELIEAFF.

This clonotype was observed at least ten times. V usage is TRBV12-3 or TRBV12-4 and J usage is TRBJ2-7, with TRBD2 matching 11 bases. With V trimmed by 3 bases and J by 6 bases, 7 bases remained unmatched. The CDR3 spans 15 residues. As DNA, the CDR3 is TGTGCCAGCAGTTTTAGCGGGAGGGCCTCTGTCGAGCAGTACTTC. This gives the protein CASSFSGRASVEQYF.

This clonotype occurred many times. The chain has TRBV7-9 and TRBJ2-3; no reliable D call. The CDR3 totals 12 residues. Germline V CDR1 and CDR2: SEHNR, FQNEAQ (reference sequence). V dropped 3 bases and J dropped 6 bases, with 7 bases sitting between them. The CDR3 sequence: CASSLRLDTQYF. As DNA, the CDR3 is TGTGCCAGCAGCTTGAGATTGGATACGCAGTATTTT. Complete variable domain (other parts from reference TRBV7-9 and TRBJ2-3): DTGVSQNPRHKITKRGQNVTFRCDPISEHNRLYWYRQTLGQGPEFLTYFQNEAQLEKSRLLSDRFSAERPKGSFSTLEIQRTEQGDSAMYLCASSLRLDTQYFGPGTRLTVL.

This clonotype was observed at least ten times. V usage is TRBV5-1 and J usage is TRBJ1-4; the D gene is possibly TRBD1 (5 bases). V dropped 4 bases and J dropped 2 bases, with 15 bases sitting between them. The CDR3 sequence is 16 residues long. Germline V lookup: CDR1 SGHRS, CDR2 YFSETQ. Here the CDR3 reads CASSLTVLRTNEKLFF. The CDR3 bases are TGCGCCAGCAGCCTGACAGTCCTCCGGACTAATGAAAAACTGTTTTTT. Looking up the rest from reference TRBV5-1 and TRBJ1-4 gives the full variable domain: KAGVTQTPRYLIKTRGQQVTLSCSPISGHRSVSWYQQTPGQGLQFLFEYFSETQRNKGNFPGRFSGRQFSNSRSEMNVSTLELGDSALYLCASSLTVLRTNEKLFFGSGTQLSVL.

This clonotype came up many times. The chain links TRBV6-2 or TRBV6-3 to TRBJ2-3; 9 bases match TRBD2. Per the germline V gene, CDR1 is MNHEY and CDR2 is SVGEGT. The CDR3 has 14 amino acids. The CDR3 bases are TGTGCAGTCCTTAGCGGGAGAGAGGCAGATACGCAGTATTTT. This gives the protein CAVLSGREADTQYF.

This clonotype was seen at least ten times. The V call is TRBV6-1, the J call TRBJ2-2, with D maybe TRBD1 (5 bases). With 3 bases removed from V and 2 bases from J, the gap between germline ends came to 7 bases. This CDR3 is 14 amino acids long. Per the germline V gene, CDR1 is MNHNS and CDR2 is SASEGT. CDR3 coding DNA: TGTGCCAGCAGTGACAGGGCAAACACCGGGGAGCTGTTTTTT. This codes for CASSDRANTGELFF.

About this clonotype: It may be a read error: a sequence one base away is much more abundant. J is TRBJ2-7 and V is TRBV11-3; 15 bases fit TRBD2. This CDR3 comprises 20 residues. V dropped 0 bases and J dropped 2; count of bases not matched to a gene: 11. CDR1 and CDR2 (germline): SGHNT, YENEEA. Here the CDR3 reads CASSLDFPGLAGGQTYEQYF. The CDR3 region has the DNA TGTGCCAGCAGCTTAGATTTCCCCGGACTAGCGGGAGGGCAAACCTACGAGCAGTACTTC.